The clone carrying this TCR delta chain was detected only a few times. Its antigen is as yet unknown. The sample belongs to a study of Vδ1+ human thymocytes. Sequences come from RNA converted to cDNA by reverse transcription. Pooled V-gene forward primers with one constant-region reverse primer generated the CDR3 amplicons by multiplex PCR. TCRdb re-called the multiplex PCR reads through CATT. Of 45,000 to 60,000 delta-chain clones listed, approximately 15% are singletons. Findings and caveats of the study: Unlike peripheral blood Vdelta1+ controls, thymic delta-chain sequences included roughly 22% Vdelta2 and few Vdelta3. Highly polyclonal TRG and TRD repertoires with Gaussian CDR3 length distributions appeared in thymus.

This CDR3 comprises 17 residues. Germline values: CDR1 GEAIGNYY, CDR2 EKD. V lost 5 bases, J lost 0 bases, and 12 bases stayed unmatched. Alphabeta T cells were depleted, then CD3+ Vdelta1+ Vdelta2- thymocytes were FACS-sorted. Vdelta1+ thymocyte sorts reached between about 97% and 99.6% purity. This clonotype was obtained from a girl in the first two years of life who had congenital heart surgery. Sequencing was carried out using Vdelta1+ gamma-delta thymocytes from the thymus. The subset: FACS-sorted CD3+ TCRalphabeta- TCRVdelta1+ TCRVdelta2- thymocytes. The V gene is TRDV2, the J gene TRDJ1; 9 nucleotides match TRDD3. The CDR3 is CACAVLGDPRYTDKLIF. The DNA of the CDR3 is TGTGCCTGTGCCGTACTGGGGGACCCAAGGTACACCGATAAACTCATCTTT.